These 23 T cell receptor beta chains were all obtained from the same sample, sequenced in a study of T cell changes during pregnancy in multiple sclerosis. Clones were sequenced by immunoSEQ multiplex PCR, and TCRdb holds only the in-frame ones, with some missing. The repertoire holds approximately 11,000 clones, with more than 80% as singletons. Sample: CD8+ T cells from peripheral blood mononuclear cells, taken after pregnancy. The receptors shown here come from a female donor in good health, enrolled as a control in a pregnancy study.

The chain uses TRBV27 and TRBJ2-7; D is possibly TRBD2 (6 bases). Germline V gene lookup returns CDR1 MNHEY and CDR2 SMNVEV (reference sequence). Trimming pared 3 bases from V and 3 bases from J, leaving 15 bases between. The CDR3 is 15 residues long. DNA of the CDR3: TGTGCCAGCAGTTTGGGGGACTCCCCATACTACGAGCAGTACTTC. It encodes CASSLGDSPYYEQYF.

The genes are TRBV4-2 and TRBJ2-6, with D perhaps matching TRBD1 (5 bases). CDR1 and CDR2 (germline): LGHNA, YNFKEQ. The CDR3 contains 14 residues. Trimming cost V 6 bases and J 1 base, with 7 bases left between them. The CDR3 reads CASRGRSGANVLTF. The CDR3 coding sequence is TGTGCCAGCAGGGGGCGGTCTGGGGCCAACGTCCTGACTTTC.

The gene calls are TRBV7-9 and TRBJ1-1; D remains ambiguous. This CDR3 has 14 residues. V shed 3 bases and J shed 2 bases, with 10 bases lying between them. The germline V gene has CDR1 SEHNR and CDR2 FQNEAQ (reference sequence). In DNA form, the CDR3 reads TGTGCCAGCAGCTTTACTGGAGGTAACACTGAAGCTTTCTTT. Its translation: CASSFTGGNTEAFF.

This clone was seen a single time. J is TRBJ2-1 and V is TRBV27; TRBD2 is a possible D gene (5 bases). CDR1 MNHEY and CDR2 SMNVEV come from the germline V gene (reference sequence). Trimming took 2 bases from V and 2 from J, leaving 7 bases between them. This CDR3 region has 14 residues. In nucleotides, the CDR3 is TGTGCCAGCAGTTTAACCGGGACCTACAATGAGCAGTTCTTC. Translation gives CASSLTGTYNEQFF.

This sequence joins TRBV28 and TRBJ1-6; no firm D call. Germline CDR1 is MDHEN and CDR2 is SYDVKM. V was pared by 2 bases and J by 0 bases, with 11 bases between. The CDR3 is 17 amino acids. The CDR3 DNA reads TGTGCCAGCAGTTTACTGCCCCTGAGCTCCTATAATTCACCCCTCCACTTT. It translates to CASSLLPLSSYNSPLHF.

The chain has TRBV19 and TRBJ1-5; possibly TRBD1 for D (6 bases). V shed 5 bases and J shed 1 base, with 15 bases lying between them. The CDR3 contains 16 residues. Germline CDR1 LNHDA, CDR2 SQIVND (reference sequence). The CDR3 is CASSASDSLSNQPQHF. In DNA form, the CDR3 reads TGTGCCAGTAGTGCCTCGGACAGCCTAAGCAATCAGCCCCAGCATTTT.

The chain combines TRBV29-1 with TRBJ2-7; the D gene is possibly TRBD2 (5 bases). The germline CDR1 and CDR2 sequences are SQVTM and ANQGSEA. The ends were cut back, 4 bases at V and 2 bases at J, with 12 bases in the middle. The CDR3 runs 13 residues. Here the CDR3 DNA reads TGCAGCGTTGGGCTTGCGGGCACCTACGAGCAGTACTTC. This sequence encodes CSVGLAGTYEQYF.

The chain links TRBV7-9 to TRBJ2-5; D remains ambiguous. Germline CDR1 and CDR2: SEHNR and FQNEAQ (reference sequence). The CDR3 is made up of 14 amino acids. Trimming left V 5 bases short and J 5 bases short, with 15 bases between. The CDR3 sequence: CASSTSPSGETQYF. CDR3 coding DNA: TGTGCCAGCAGCACCAGTCCCTCCGGGGAGACCCAGTACTTC. Full variable domain (missing parts from reference TRBV7-9 and TRBJ2-5): DTGVSQNPRHKITKRGQNVTFRCDPISEHNRLYWYRQTLGQGPEFLTYFQNEAQLEKSRLLSDRFSAERPKGSFSTLEIQRTEQGDSAMYLCASSTSPSGETQYFGPGTRLLVL.

This chain uses TRBV6-5 with TRBJ2-4, with D possibly matching TRBD1 (6 bases). V gave up 1 base and J gave up 8 bases, with 15 bases separating them. Germline values: CDR1 MNHEY, CDR2 SVGAGI. This CDR3 has 15 residues. The DNA for the CDR3 is TGTGCCAGCAGTTACTTTCCCGGGACAACGGACATTCAGTACTTC. It yields the protein CASSYFPGTTDIQYF.

This clone was detected a few times. The V call is TRBV6-4, the J call TRBJ2-1, with D maybe TRBD1 (5 bases). V lost 0 bases to trimming and J lost 5 bases, with 5 bases between them. CDR1 MRHNA and CDR2 SNTAGT come from the germline V gene. This CDR3 contains 13 residues. Here the CDR3 reads CASSDSDNNEQFF. The CDR3, as DNA: TGTGCCAGCAGTGACTCGGACAACAATGAGCAGTTCTTC.

The chain employs TRBV4-1 and TRBJ2-1, with a weak D call TRBD2 (6 bases). Trimming took off 1 base at V and 8 bases at J, with 12 bases between the two ends. Germline V gene sequence: CDR1 MGHRA, CDR2 YSYEKL. This CDR3 region has 14 residues. CDR3 region: CASSQVAGSDEQFF. The CDR3 nucleotides read TGCGCCAGCAGCCAAGTGGCGGGGTCCGATGAGCAGTTCTTC.

V and J are TRBV21-1 and TRBJ1-6; the table's TRBD1 call for D was not verified on the DNA. TRBV21-1 is a listed pseudogene. CDR3 size: 18 residues. The CDR3 region is CASSNVGLTSTYNSPLHF. As DNA, the CDR3 is TGTGCCAGCAGCAATGTGGGCCTTACCTCCACCTATAATTCACCCCTCCACTTT.

The rearrangement links TRBV9 to TRBJ2-3; 9 positions agree with TRBD1. Looked up from germline, CDR1 is SGDLS and CDR2 is YYNGEE. This CDR3 comprises 15 residues. After removal of 1 base from V and 2 bases from J, the junction contained 2 bases not matched to a gene. The CDR3 bases are TGTGCCAGCAGCGTACGGGACAGGGACACAGATACGCAGTATTTT. Amino acids: CASSVRDRDTDTQYF.

This chain joins TRBV27 and TRBJ2-7, with a possible D match to TRBD2 (7 bases). Between the trimmed V and J ends, which lost 2 bases and 5 bases, there was a span of 16 bases. This CDR3 has 15 amino acids. CDR1 MNHEY and CDR2 SMNVEV come from the germline V gene (reference sequence). The CDR3: CASSLTRGRGHEQYF. CDR3 coding DNA: TGTGCCAGCAGTTTAACGCGGGGGCGCGGCCACGAGCAGTACTTC.

The gene calls are TRBV7-9 and TRBJ1-6; weak D call: TRBD1 (5 bases). V lost 0 bases and J lost 5, with 14 bases in between. CDR1 and CDR2 (germline): SEHNR, FQNEAQ (reference sequence). CDR3 size: 17 residues. The CDR3 sequence is CASSLAGDFWDNSPLHF. The CDR3 nucleotides read TGTGCCAGCAGCTTAGCGGGGGACTTCTGGGATAATTCACCCCTCCACTTT.

The genes are TRBV21-1 and TRBJ2-2; the table's D call TRBD1 went unverified against the DNA. TRBV21-1 is listed as a pseudogene. The CDR3 runs 17 residues. The CDR3 protein is CASIPRGTAANTGELFF. The CDR3 DNA reads TGTGCCAGCATCCCAAGGGGGACAGCCGCGAACACCGGGGAGCTGTTTTTT.

This chain uses TRBV7-9 with TRBJ2-1; D is ambiguous. V lost 2 bases and J lost 7, with 9 bases in between. Germline CDR1 SEHNR, CDR2 FQNEAQ (reference sequence). The CDR3 spans 13 residues. The CDR3 here is CASSLIASNEQFF. CDR3 in DNA: TGTGCCAGCAGCTTAATTGCTAGTAATGAGCAGTTCTTC.

This clone was counted once. The chain links TRBV7-8 to TRBJ1-2, with 7 bases identical to TRBD1. The V gene end was trimmed by 3 bases and the J gene end by 7 bases; junction bases not matched to a gene: 8. Germline CDR1 SGHVS, CDR2 FQNEAQ. The CDR3 covers 14 residues. CDR3 sequence reads: CASSFRQGTVGYTF. In nucleotides, the CDR3 is TGTGCCAGCAGCTTCCGACAGGGAACTGTTGGCTACACCTTC. The variable domain in full, with the rest retrieved from reference TRBV7-8 and TRBJ1-2, is GAGVSQSPRYKVAKRGQDVALRCDPISGHVSLFWYQQALGQGPEFLTYFQNEAQLDKSGLPSDRFFAERPEGSVSTLKIQRTQQEDSAVYLCASSFRQGTVGYTFGSGTRLTVV.

The chain joins TRBV27 to TRBJ2-1; D might be TRBD1 (5 bases). This CDR3 is built from 14 residues. Per germline, CDR1 MNHEY and CDR2 SMNVEV (reference sequence). Trimming removed 7 bases at V and 2 bases at J, with 12 bases between. CDR3 in amino acids: CASTRTPAYNEQFF. The CDR3 region has the DNA TGTGCCAGCACCCGGACACCTGCCTACAATGAGCAGTTCTTC.

The chain employs TRBV7-3 and TRBJ2-7; 9 positions match TRBD1. CDR1 is SGHTA, CDR2 FQGTGA, per germline. With V trimmed by 5 bases and J by 3 bases, 11 bases remained unmatched. The CDR3 length is 16 residues. For the CDR3, the DNA is TGTGCCAGCAGCCTCCTCCCGGGACAGGGACTCTACGAGCAGTACTTC. Translating it yields CASSLLPGQGLYEQYF.

This chain links TRBV19 with TRBJ1-1, with 8 bases matching TRBD1. Germline V gene lookup returns CDR1 LNHDA and CDR2 SQIVND (reference sequence). The CDR3 extends over 14 amino acids. Trimming cost V 4 bases and J 8 bases; bases outside gene matches: 9. The CDR3 is CASSTTTGTGEAFF. CDR3 in DNA: TGTGCCAGTAGTACAACCACTGGGACAGGCGAAGCTTTCTTT.

The chain links TRBV7-2 to TRBJ2-1, with 7 nucleotides matching TRBD1. The CDR3 totals 13 residues. V shed 1 base, J shed 10 bases, and the junction held 4 bases outside the gene matches. Germline loops: CDR1 SGHTA, CDR2 FQGNSA. The CDR3 protein is CASSLVLGGEQFF. CDR3 in DNA: TGTGCCAGCAGCTTAGTCCTAGGGGGCGAGCAGTTCTTC.

The CDR3: CASSQAGTEFHEQYF. The CDR3 region has the DNA TGCGCCAGCAGCCAGGCAGGAACCGAGTTCCACGAGCAGTACTTC. The gene calls are TRBV5-1 and TRBJ2-5; no reliable D call. The J call is doubtful: the DNA matches TRBJ2-7 better. This CDR3 comprises 15 residues. Germline CDR1 reads SGHRS; CDR2 reads YFSETQ.